This T cell receptor beta chain was captured by sequencing in a study of type 1 regulatory T cells (dated by TCRdb to about 2021). In the study overall: An in vitro protocol by which a Tr1-enriched, alloantigen-specific CD4 T cell product named T-allo10 was generated was characterized in the study. Patients with hematological malignancies who were receiving allogeneic hematopoietic stem cell transplantation were the group in which T-allo10 was being clinically evaluated. The study at large found these results: Compared with non-Tr1 cells, Tr1 cells had a TCR repertoire that was more restricted, a finding the study read as clonal expansion induced by alloantigen.

The germline V end is reduced by 7 bases and the J end by 5 bases; junction bases left unmatched: 16. From the cysteine up to the phenylalanine, the CDR3 has a length of 17 residues. The kept DNA is CDR3 alone, 51 bases in frame from the first base. For CDR1 and CDR2, the germline V gene lists SQVTM and ANQGSEA. This sample was sequenced with an Illumina MiSeq. TCRdb reprocessing: public reads trimmed at Q25 with fastp, clones called with MiXCR, in-frame beta chains kept. Here each entry gathers all rows of one CDR3 protein and keeps the most common genes and DNA. This sample has 55,000 to 65,000 distinct CDR3 sequences in its table, and approximately 60% of those were observed once. The ten largest clones add up to over 1.5% of the sample. Remarks on this clonotype: The specificity of this receptor is unknown. No much larger clonotype is one base removed from it; base qualities were not supplied.

The rearrangement joined TRBV29-1 to TRBJ2-1, and 11 junction bases match TRBD1. The origin of this receptor is a human donor in good health. Sequenced material: cultured non-Tr1 T cells, either the whole culture or a sorted T cell fraction (not recorded which). The cell subset or site label of this sample denotes: non-Tr1 population from the T-allo10 product. The bases are TGCAGCGGGACCGGGACAGGGGGAGCCCAACTCCACAATGAGCAGTTCTTC. The resulting protein is CSGTGTGGAQLHNEQFF.